The sequence of this T cell receptor beta chain was determined in a study of cytomegalovirus exposure and HLA in healthy donors (dated by TCRdb to about 2017). Background on the whole study: According to an earlier analysis of several hundred of the donors, roughly 180 million T cells yielded roughly 110 million unique TCR beta sequences and about 300 Gb of sequence data. An early release covering roughly 640 HLA-typed donors comprised approximately 300 gigabases of sequencing data and 85 million or so unique TCR sequences. Among the approximately 400 genotyped donors, around 79% belonged to the genetic ancestry cluster associated with self-reported Caucasian donors. The study aimed to test whether cataloging public T cell receptors could reveal signatures of past pathogen exposure. The T cell repertoires of 550 to 850 subjects were profiled by immunosequencing and related to cytomegalovirus serostatus. Besides the first cohort of around 700 subjects, a separate validation cohort made up of roughly 120 different subjects was used. High-throughput TCR immunosequencing, statistical association of individual TCRs with disease status, and machine learning were combined to predict cytomegalovirus infection status. A later analysis re-analyzed previously published TCR beta repertoires from approximately 700 donors and added high-resolution HLA genotyping to study TCR occurrence patterns. In the later analysis, no new phenotypic data were used to find candidate immune exposures; instead, reliance was placed on TCR beta sequences and their occurrence across donors. In an earlier analysis of 587 of the donors, high-throughput TCR beta sequencing was used to judge whether each TCR beta V gene segment behaved as functional or pseudogenic. Donor age, sex, ethnicity and CMV serostatus were collected together with the repertoire data. Genome-wide SNP genotypes for about 65% of the roughly 700 donors were used in a later genetic analysis, which treated that subset as a discovery cohort. All discovery cohort repertoires had been generated on a single sequencing platform. HLA typing covered class I and class II loci at four-digit resolution. Typing coverage differed by locus: A, B, C, DRB1 and DQB1 were typed in about 629-640 donors, DQA1 in about 500, DPA1 in some 610, and DPB1 in around 440. Roughly 5 DR-DQ haplotypes were handled as single units for association and clustering, since linkage in the cohort was strong. Across some 400 genotyped donors of the cohort, an average of approximately 220,000 unique TCR beta nucleotide sequences per donor were sequenced, and 15% to 20% of those sequences were non-productive. The paper's findings and limits, for the study overall: The sequencing pipeline was judged likely to have produced a cluster of highly shared sequence variants as a technical artifact. Cytomegalovirus status was reported to be diagnosed by the classifier with high specificity and sensitivity in both the original and validation cohorts. For the cohort, immune exposure information was limited to CMV serostatus. Three of the identified cytomegalovirus-associated TCR beta chains were confirmed in vitro to be specific for cytomegalovirus antigens. The study listed 164 TCR beta chains as associated with cytomegalovirus. When HLA alleles, especially DR and DQ, strongly co-occurred, TCR associations were difficult to assign to individual alleles. An earlier analysis of around 600 of the donors showed that most TCR beta V segments appeared in productive rearrangements either about 90% or about 30% of the time, which broadly matched IMGT annotations. A further reported finding was that TCR beta sequences accurately predicted the HLA-A and HLA-B alleles for most subjects in the first cohort. In this cohort, only TCR beta chains were sequenced, and detectable features were limited by the absence of alpha or paired-chain data. According to the authors, the approach could potentially be generalized to other disease states and immunological phenotypes. Most TCR sequences were observed very rarely across donors, whereas some public TCRs were present in many individuals. A later genetic analysis associated a missense DCLRE1C variant with V-gene and J-gene trimming of TCR beta chains, and an independent cohort replicated the association. A later analysis reported that several top co-occurrence clusters appeared linked to parvovirus B19, influenza, CMV and Epstein-Barr virus. In a later analysis, HLA-associated TCR beta chains were found to be more clonally expanded and to have lower generation probabilities than equally common non-associated chains. Presence/absence analyses assumed roughly uniform sequencing depth across donors, an assumption that may not hold. According to a later genetic analysis, donors in an Asian-associated ancestry cluster had fewer N-insertions in productive TCRs than the roughly 660-donor mean. In a later analysis, most CMV-associated TCR beta chains were found to appear HLA-restricted, with HLA associations seemingly driven largely by CMV exposure. Seventeen rarely observed V segments, including chromosome 9 orphons, were excluded from the earlier analysis of some 590 of the donors because counts were too low. Because HLA typing was missing for some donors at each locus, association tests included only the typed subset. According to a later analysis, TCR association rates differed among HLA loci, with DRB1 alleles showing the most associated TCRs and HLA-C alleles showing the fewest. In a later analysis, some 18,000 TCR beta sequences were associated with specific HLA alleles at a false discovery rate of 0.05. Correlated functional status among segregating V segments might reflect linkage disequilibrium, but an unknown experimental factor could not be ruled out. Because the 87-base-pair reads could not distinguish some IMGT-functional V segments, including TRBV6-2 and TRBV6-3, those segments were excluded.

The cohort comprised several hundred healthy bone marrow donors. Cohort members were all nominally healthy when sampled, although unrecorded immune exposures were likely present. The donor was CMV seronegative and belonged to the group of 350 to 400 seronegative cohort members. Each donor provided a peripheral blood sample, and peripheral blood mononuclear cells were used for TCR beta sequencing. The Qiagen DNeasy Blood Extraction Kit was used to extract genomic DNA from the blood cell samples. Note on this clone: Its target antigen remains unknown. The sample holds no much larger clone one base away, and base qualities are not on file.

The receptor library was made with the immunoSEQ multiplex PCR assay. For the multiplex PCR, a mixture combining 60 forward primers for TCR Vbeta segments and 13 reverse primers for TCR Jbeta segments was used. The CDR3 region of rearranged TCR beta genes was amplified from genomic DNA with a multiplex PCR assay. The amplified TCR beta libraries were sequenced on the Illumina HiSeq System as 87-base-pair reads. As for how the authors treated the data: Across the roughly 600 repertoires, a later analysis counted about 81 million unique TCR beta chains, roughly 11 million of which were shared by at least two donors. Raw reads were error-corrected and collapsed into unique sequences with a nearest-neighbor algorithm that merged closely related sequences to remove PCR and sequencing errors. Alignment of CDR3 sequences to IMGT reference sequences was used to assign V, D and J gene segments. For a sequence to be retained, a match of at least six nucleotides was required to both a V gene segment and a J gene segment. Rearrangements were called productive when the CDR3 lacked stop codons and stayed in frame with V and J; all others were non-productive. CDR3 was defined according to IMGT convention as the region running from the second conserved V-encoded cysteine to the conserved J-encoded phenylalanine. Sequences without an unambiguous match to a single V gene segment were excluded from the earlier analysis of several hundred of the donors. An earlier analysis of 587 of the donors classified V segments as functional when productive rearrangements were above 56.7% and as segregating when the standard deviation between donors was above 5%. A statistical classification framework was developed to diagnose cytomegalovirus status using the catalog of TCR beta chain sequences. In a later analysis, V and J genes were assigned by comparing TCR nucleotide sequences against IMGT/GENE-DB human TR gene sequences. The TCRdist pipeline was used in a later analysis to assign CDR3 sequences and most-parsimonious VDJ recombination scenarios. In a later analysis, each TCR beta chain was defined by its CDR3 amino acid sequence together with its V-gene family, and reads lacking a unique V-gene family were excluded. To address suspected cross-contamination and a sequencing artifact, a later analysis removed several hundred highly shared, low-generation-probability nucleotide sequences. In a later analysis, a clonal expansion index was calculated for each public chain from normalized within-repertoire ranks of inferred template counts. A later analysis computed generation probabilities with a VDJ recombination model fitted to out-of-frame rearrangements, and checked the results against IGoR. In a later analysis, hypergeometric tests were used to score TCR-TCR, TCR-HLA and TCR-CMV co-occurrence, with a repertoire-size bias correction applied to TCR pairs. A later analysis estimated false discovery rates by permuting HLA or CMV assignments 20 times. In a later analysis, co-occurring TCRs were grouped using DBSCAN, and TCRdist sequence similarity was added for clustering within HLA-allele-positive subsets. Repertoires with fewer than 30,000 or more than 120,000 public chains, plus five repertoires with anomalous nucleotide sharing, were excluded from co-occurrence clustering. TCRdb limited this immuneACCESS table to in-frame rearrangements with V and J called. A share of clones is missing; checked studies link under half to unresolved V genes, and the rest is unexplained. The V and J calls and the clone size are those of that table, but D and trimming were determined from the DNA. In all, the sample holds 150,000 to 200,000 clones, and roughly 87% of those were seen once. Clones ranked in the top ten supply around 0.21% of the sample.

For this chain, trimming is 6 bases at the V end and 7 bases at the J end, and the number of junction bases without a gene match is 6. The CDR3, from cysteine to phenylalanine, totals 13 residues. Only the CDR3 region is kept as DNA, spanning 39 bases read in frame from base 1. CDR1 and CDR2 were assigned from the germline V gene (reference sequence) as GTSNPN and SVGIG. Sequenced input: PBMCs. The chain was built from TRBV30 and TRBJ1-4; 9 bases in the junction line up with TRBD1. The TCR was taken from a girl under two years old in good health and CMV-seronegative. CDR3 sequence: CACRGQGFEKLFF. The base sequence is TGTGCCTGTCGGGGACAGGGATTTGAAAAACTGTTTTTT. The full variable domain, with segments outside the CDR3 supplied by the reference TRBV30 and TRBJ1-4 proteins, appears as SQTIHQWPATLVQPVGSPLSLECTVEGTSNPNLYWYRQAAGRGLQLLFYSVGIGQISSEVPQNLSASRPQDRQFILSSKKLLLSDSGFYLCACRGQGFEKLFFGSGTQLSVL.